This T cell receptor (beta chain) was found in a study of CD8+ T cells in alopecia areata (dated by TCRdb to the late 2010s). About the investigation overall: Treated patients were enrolled in an open-label pilot trial of oral tofacitinib at 5 to 10 mg twice daily for moderate-to-severe alopecia areata. In humans, TCRbeta sequencing was performed on scalp tissue and on sorted CD4+ and CD8+ peripheral blood T cells from healthy controls and from patients with patchy or totalis/universalis alopecia areata. Scalp clonality was compared among normal scalp (n=4), patchy alopecia areata scalp (n=8), and alopecia totalis/universalis scalp (n=8). In treated patients, disease severity was measured using the SALT score, which gives the percentage of scalp surface area affected. Biopsies were taken from tofacitinib-treated patients at baseline and again at 4 and 24 weeks into treatment, and several of those patients also had a later scalp biopsy. TCRbeta CDR3 regions were amplified by immunoSEQ multiplex PCR using 35 Vbeta forward and 13 Jbeta reverse primers. Tofacitinib was given for 6 to 18 months, followed by 6 months of follow-up off drug to assess delayed response and recurrence. The study used high-throughput TCRbeta sequencing to examine T cell clonal expansion in alopecia areata, in both the C3H/HeJ mouse model and human patients. RNA was extracted with the PAXgene miRNA kit for fixed scalp, the miRNeasy kit for PBMCs, and the RNeasy kit for mouse skin.

In the paper's terms, the time point label means: around 4 weeks on oral tofacitinib. The meaning of the sample's treatment or condition label: oral pan-JAK inhibitor, 5-10 mg twice daily. From alopecia areata patients, peripheral blood was collected along with lesional scalp punch biopsies. After PBMCs were isolated by density centrifugation and stained for CD3, CD4 and CD8, a FACSAria was used to sort CD4+ and CD8+ T cells. The germline V gene encodes CDR1 LNHNV and CDR2 YYDKDF (reference sequence). The CDR3 runs 16 amino acids, cysteine and phenylalanine included. Only the CDR3 part of the read is kept: 48 bases, read in frame from the first base. Ends trimmed: V by 4 bases, J by 5 bases; bases unmatched to a gene: 5. This clone was counted a few times. The target of this receptor is not known. Qualities for individual bases were not recorded, and no much larger clone is one base off. Study-wide findings and limitations: TCR sequences shared between patients were less clear than in mice, possibly partly because of HLA diversity in the patient population. Many expanded lesional clones persisted in scalp and blood during tofacitinib treatment, which may partly explain relapse after stopping treatment. Compared with normal scalp, lesional scalp had higher clonality and more expanded CD8+ clones, particularly in alopecia totalis/universalis, a pattern that suggests antigenic drive. Unlike mouse skin, which is dominated by gammadelta T cells, normal human skin has resident alphabeta T cells that are also sequenced, and this complicates analysis of the scalp TCR repertoire. Tofacitinib significantly lowered scalp clonality and the number of expanded CD8+ clones among the top 100 scalp clones. Because the treated cohort was small and had just a single nonresponder, larger studies are needed to establish links between baseline CD8+ expansion and response.

Libraries came from the immunoSEQ multiplex PCR assay. For TCR sequencing, RNA was extracted from every sample and reverse transcribed into cDNA to serve as template. SuperScript III was used to make first-strand cDNA, primed with a 2:1 mix of oligo-dT and random hexamers. A synthetic immune receptor repertoire was used to assess amplification bias, and residual bias was removed computationally. The original methods were these. Raw reads were preprocessed for error removal, and CDR3 was defined according to IMGT conventions as running from the conserved cysteine to phenylalanine. To get clonality, Shannon entropy was normalized by log2 of the number of productive unique TCRs and the result was subtracted from 1. Whether scalp clones were CD4 or CD8 was inferred by matching scalp TCRbeta sequences against CD4 and CD8 repertoires sorted from blood. TCRdb re-hosts the immuneACCESS table, in-frame sequences only. Its copies lack some clones; in the studies checked, an unresolved V gene accounts for under half of them, and the cause for the rest is not known. That table is the source of V, J and clone size, and D and trimming were worked out from the DNA. Here the sample has 60,000 to 85,000 clones; about 30% occur a single time. Together, the top ten hold 15% of the sample.

The sequencing here drew on CD8+ T cells sorted from blood, taken at week 4, from a patient treated with tofacitinib. The origin of this receptor is a human donor with alopecia areata. The rearrangement combines TRBV15 with TRBJ2-5; 15 nucleotides in the junction match TRBD2. In nucleotide form, the sequence is TGTGCCACCAGCACGGGACTAGCGGGAGGTGGTGAGACCCAGTACTTC. The resulting protein is CATSTGLAGGGETQYF.